Here is one T cell receptor beta chain with its context. Antigen specificity is unknown. Primers for the PCR totalled 60 Vbeta and 13 Jbeta. Sequencing was performed with immunoSEQ multiplex PCR; in TCRdb, only in-frame clones are kept and a portion is missing. Of about 160,000 clones listed, around 83% were seen once; the top ten hold roughly 2.1%. The sample originates from a study of cytomegalovirus exposure and HLA in healthy donors. Study findings and constraints: A later analysis reported that several of the most significant clusters appeared to be linked to common viral pathogens, among them Epstein-Barr virus. With high specificity and sensitivity, the classifier reportedly diagnosed cytomegalovirus status. Later analysis associated a missense DCLRE1C variant with TCR beta V- and J-gene trimming.

Germline assignment: CDR1 LGHNT and CDR2 FRNRAP. This CDR3 contains 18 residues. The J segment lost 5 bases and the V segment lost 1 base, leaving 10 bases of the junction unmatched. The sample comprised PBMCs. The origin of this receptor is a man aged 18 to 30 in good health and CMV-seropositive. V and J are TRBV12-5 and TRBJ2-2; 10 bases fit TRBD1. CDR3 sequence: CASGLGPMGQGRTGELFF. CDR3 nucleotides: TGTGCTAGTGGTTTGGGCCCCATGGGACAGGGGAGGACCGGGGAGCTGTTTTTT.